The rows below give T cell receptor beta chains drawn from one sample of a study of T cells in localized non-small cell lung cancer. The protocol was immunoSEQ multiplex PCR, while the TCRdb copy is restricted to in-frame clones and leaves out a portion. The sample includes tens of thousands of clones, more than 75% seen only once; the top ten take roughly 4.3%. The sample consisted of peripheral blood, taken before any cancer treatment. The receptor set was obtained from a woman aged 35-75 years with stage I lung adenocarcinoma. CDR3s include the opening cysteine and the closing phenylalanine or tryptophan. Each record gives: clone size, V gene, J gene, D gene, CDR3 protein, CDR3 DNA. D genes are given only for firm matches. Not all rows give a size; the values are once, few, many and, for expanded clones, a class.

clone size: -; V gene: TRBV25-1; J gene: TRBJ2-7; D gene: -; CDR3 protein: CASSEVYEQYF; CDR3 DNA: TGTGCCAGCAGTGAAGTTTACGAGCAGTACTTC
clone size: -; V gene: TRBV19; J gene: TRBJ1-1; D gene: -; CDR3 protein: CASSIGQGTVNTEAFF; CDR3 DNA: TGTGCCAGTAGTATAGGGCAGGGGACCGTGAACACTGAAGCTTTCTTT
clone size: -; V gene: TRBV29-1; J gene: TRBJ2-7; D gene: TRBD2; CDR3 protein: CSVMTGGGGYEQYF; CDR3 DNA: TGCAGCGTTATGACGGGTGGCGGGGGCTACGAGCAGTACTTC
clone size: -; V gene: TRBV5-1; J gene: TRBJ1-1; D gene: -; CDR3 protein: CASSLANPRNTEAFF; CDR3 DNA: TGCGCCAGCAGCTTGGCCAATCCGAGGAACACTGAAGCTTTCTTT
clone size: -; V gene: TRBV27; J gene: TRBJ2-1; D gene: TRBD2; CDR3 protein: CASGLAGIAQFF; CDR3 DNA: TGTGCCAGCGGACTAGCGGGGATCGCACAGTTCTTC
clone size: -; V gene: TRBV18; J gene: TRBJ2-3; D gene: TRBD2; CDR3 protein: CASSPRTSGGAPDTQYF; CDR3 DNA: TGTGCCAGCTCACCCCGGACTAGCGGGGGGGCACCAGATACGCAGTATTTT
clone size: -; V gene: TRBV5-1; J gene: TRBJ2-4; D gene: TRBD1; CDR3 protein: CASSFFQGAAKNIQYF; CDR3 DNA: TGCGCCAGCAGCTTCTTCCAGGGGGCGGCCAAAAACATTCAGTACTTC
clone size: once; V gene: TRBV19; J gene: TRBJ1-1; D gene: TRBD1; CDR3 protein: CASSTRGKAEAFF; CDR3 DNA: TGTGCCAGTAGTACCAGGGGGAAAGCTGAAGCTTTCTTT
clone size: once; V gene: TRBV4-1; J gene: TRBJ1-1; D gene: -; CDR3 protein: CASSPREALLNTEAFF; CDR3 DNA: TGCGCCAGCAGCCCACGCGAGGCGCTACTGAACACTGAAGCTTTCTTT
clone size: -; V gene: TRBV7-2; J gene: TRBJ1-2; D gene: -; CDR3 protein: CASSLEATEDGYTF; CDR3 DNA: TGTGCCAGCAGCTTAGAAGCGACTGAGGATGGCTACACCTTC
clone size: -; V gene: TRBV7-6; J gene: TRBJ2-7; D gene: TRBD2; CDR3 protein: CASSLELAGNYEQYF; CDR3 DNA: TGTGCCAGCAGCTTGGAACTAGCGGGGAACTACGAGCAGTACTTC
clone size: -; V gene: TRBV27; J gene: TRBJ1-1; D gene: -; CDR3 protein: CASSFWGGEAFF; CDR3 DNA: TGTGCCAGCAGTTTTTGGGGCGGTGAAGCTTTCTTT
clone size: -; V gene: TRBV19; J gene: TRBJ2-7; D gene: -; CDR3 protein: CASSVRGGDEQYF; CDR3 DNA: TGTGCCAGTAGTGTGAGGGGGGGTGACGAGCAGTACTTC
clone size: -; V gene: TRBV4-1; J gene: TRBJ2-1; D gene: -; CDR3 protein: CASSHAGVGNEQFF; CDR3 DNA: TGCGCCAGCAGCCACGCCGGCGTTGGGAATGAGCAGTTCTTC
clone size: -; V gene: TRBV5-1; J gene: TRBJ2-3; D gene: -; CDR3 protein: CASSMTTSTDTQYF; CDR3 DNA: TGCGCCAGCAGCATGACTACTAGCACAGATACGCAGTATTTT
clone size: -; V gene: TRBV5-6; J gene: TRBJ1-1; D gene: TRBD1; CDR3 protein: CASSMTGLNTEAFF; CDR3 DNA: TGTGCCAGCAGCATGACAGGGCTGAACACTGAAGCTTTCTTT
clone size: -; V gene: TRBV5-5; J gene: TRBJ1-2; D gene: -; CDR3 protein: CASSNPGTFYGYTF; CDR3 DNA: TGTGCCAGCAGTAACCCTGGGACTTTCTATGGCTACACCTTC
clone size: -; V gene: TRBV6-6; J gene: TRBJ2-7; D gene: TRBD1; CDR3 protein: CASSYPPGQEYYEQYF; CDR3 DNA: TGTGCCAGCAGCTACCCACCGGGACAGGAGTACTACGAGCAGTACTTC
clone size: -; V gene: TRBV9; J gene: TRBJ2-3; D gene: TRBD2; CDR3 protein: CASGTSDETNTDTQYF; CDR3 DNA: TGTGCCAGCGGGACTAGCGACGAGACCAACACAGATACGCAGTATTTT
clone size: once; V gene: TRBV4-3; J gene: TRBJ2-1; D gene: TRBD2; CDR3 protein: CASSLLAGPYNEQFF; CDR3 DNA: TGCGCCAGCAGCCTCCTAGCGGGGCCATACAATGAGCAGTTCTTC
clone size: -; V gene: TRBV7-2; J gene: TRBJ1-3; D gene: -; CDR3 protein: CASSLDGGTGNTIYF; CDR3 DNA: TGTGCCAGCAGCTTAGATGGGGGTACTGGAAACACCATATATTTT
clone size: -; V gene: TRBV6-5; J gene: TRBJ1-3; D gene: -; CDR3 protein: CASKRGSGNTIYF; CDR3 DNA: TGTGCCAGCAAGAGGGGCTCTGGAAACACCATATATTTT
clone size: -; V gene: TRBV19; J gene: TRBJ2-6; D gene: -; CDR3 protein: CASSPRDSGANVLTF; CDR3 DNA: TGTGCCAGTAGTCCACGGGACTCTGGGGCCAACGTCCTGACTTTC
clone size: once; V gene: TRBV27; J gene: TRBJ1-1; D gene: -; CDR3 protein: CASKFWDRNTEAFF; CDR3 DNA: TGTGCCAGCAAATTTTGGGATCGGAATACTGAAGCTTTCTTT
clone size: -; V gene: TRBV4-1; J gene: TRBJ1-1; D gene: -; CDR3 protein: CASSPHRAGVNTEAFF; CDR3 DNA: TGCGCCAGCAGCCCCCATCGGGCAGGGGTGAACACTGAAGCTTTCTTT
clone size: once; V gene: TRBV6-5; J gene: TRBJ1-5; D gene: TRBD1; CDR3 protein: CASSLSTGAGQPQHF; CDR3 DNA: TGTGCCAGCAGTTTATCCACAGGGGCCGGTCAGCCCCAGCATTTT
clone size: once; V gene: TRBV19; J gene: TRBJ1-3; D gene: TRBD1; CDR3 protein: CASSIGGQSGNTIYF; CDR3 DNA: TGTGCCAGTAGTATAGGGGGACAGTCTGGAAACACCATATATTTT
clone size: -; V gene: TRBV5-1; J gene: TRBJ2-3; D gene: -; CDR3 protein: CASKEGGTDTQYF; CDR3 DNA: TGCGCCAGCAAGGAGGGTGGCACAGATACGCAGTATTTT
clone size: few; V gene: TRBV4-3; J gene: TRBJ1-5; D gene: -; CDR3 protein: CASSQDKTSSNQPQHF; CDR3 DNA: TGCGCCAGCAGCCAAGATAAGACAAGTAGCAATCAGCCCCAGCATTTT
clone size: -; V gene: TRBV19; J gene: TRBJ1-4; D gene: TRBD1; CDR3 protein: CATRQGNEKLFF; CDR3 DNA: TGTGCCACCAGACAGGGGAATGAAAAACTGTTTTTT
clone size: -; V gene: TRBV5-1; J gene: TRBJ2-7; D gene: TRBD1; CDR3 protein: CASSFPPGQGSSYEQYF; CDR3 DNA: TGCGCCAGCAGCTTTCCACCGGGACAGGGGAGCTCCTACGAGCAGTACTTC
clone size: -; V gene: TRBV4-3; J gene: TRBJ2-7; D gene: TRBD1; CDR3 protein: CASSQDRTGGIEQYF; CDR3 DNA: TGCGCCAGCAGCCAAGATCGGACAGGGGGGATCGAGCAGTACTTC
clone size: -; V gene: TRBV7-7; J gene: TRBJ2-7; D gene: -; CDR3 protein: CASSLSGEGEQYF; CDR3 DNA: TGTGCCAGCAGCTTATCAGGGGAAGGCGAGCAGTACTTC
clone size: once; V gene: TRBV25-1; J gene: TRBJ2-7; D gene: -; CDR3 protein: CASTGQNSYEQYF; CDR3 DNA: TGTGCCAGCACAGGGCAGAACTCCTACGAGCAGTACTTC
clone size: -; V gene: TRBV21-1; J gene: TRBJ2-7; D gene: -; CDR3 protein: CASARGTGRSEQYF; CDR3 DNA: TGTGCCAGCGCCCGCGGGACAGGGAGGAGCGAGCAGTACTTC
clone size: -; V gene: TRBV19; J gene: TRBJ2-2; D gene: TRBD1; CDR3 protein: CASSPRTGRTGELFF; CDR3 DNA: TGTGCCAGTAGTCCGCGGACAGGGAGGACCGGGGAGCTGTTTTTT
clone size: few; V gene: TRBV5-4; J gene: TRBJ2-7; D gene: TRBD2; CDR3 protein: CASSGAGDRTYEQYF; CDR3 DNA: TGTGCCAGCAGCGGAGCGGGGGACCGTACCTACGAGCAGTACTTC
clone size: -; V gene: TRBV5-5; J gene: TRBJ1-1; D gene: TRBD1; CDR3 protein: CASSQTPGQGYTEAFF; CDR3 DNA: TGTGCCAGCAGCCAAACCCCGGGACAGGGATACACTGAAGCTTTCTTT
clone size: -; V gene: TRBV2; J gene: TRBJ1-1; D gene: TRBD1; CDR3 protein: CAGETGGGGTEAFF; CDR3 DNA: TGTGCCGGAGAAACAGGGGGCGGGGGAACTGAAGCTTTCTTT
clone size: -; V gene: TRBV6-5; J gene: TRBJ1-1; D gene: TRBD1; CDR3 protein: CASSDRGGAEAFF; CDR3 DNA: TGTGCCAGCAGTGACAGGGGGGGCGCTGAAGCTTTCTTT
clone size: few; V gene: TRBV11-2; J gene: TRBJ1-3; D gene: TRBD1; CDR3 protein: CASTRTGAITSSGNTIYF; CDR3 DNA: TGTGCCAGCACCCGGACAGGGGCAATAACTAGCTCTGGAAACACCATATATTTT
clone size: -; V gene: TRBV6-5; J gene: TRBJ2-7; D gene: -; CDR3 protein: CASSYGGFYEQYF; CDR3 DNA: TGTGCCAGCAGTTACGGGGGTTTTTACGAGCAGTACTTC
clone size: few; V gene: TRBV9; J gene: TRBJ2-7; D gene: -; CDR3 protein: CASSVGGTYEQYF; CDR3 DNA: TGTGCCAGCAGCGTAGGAGGGACCTACGAGCAGTACTTC
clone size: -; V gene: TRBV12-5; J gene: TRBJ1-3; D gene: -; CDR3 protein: CASDFFSGNTIYF; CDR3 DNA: TGTGCTAGTGATTTCTTCTCTGGAAACACCATATATTTT
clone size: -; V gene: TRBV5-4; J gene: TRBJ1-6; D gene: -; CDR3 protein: CASSVGGASGNSPLHF; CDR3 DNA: TGTGCCAGCAGCGTCGGGGGGGCAAGTGGTAATTCACCCCTCCACTTT
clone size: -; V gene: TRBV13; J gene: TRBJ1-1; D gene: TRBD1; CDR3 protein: CASGRGPAAGPEAFF; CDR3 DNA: TGTGCCAGCGGGAGGGGGCCGGCGGCAGGGCCTGAAGCTTTCTTT
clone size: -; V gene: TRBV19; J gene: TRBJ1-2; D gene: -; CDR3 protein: CASSRTGHNYGYTF; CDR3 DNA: TGTGCCAGTAGTAGGACGGGCCATAACTATGGCTACACCTTC
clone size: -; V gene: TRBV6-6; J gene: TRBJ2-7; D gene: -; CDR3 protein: CASSYGGFYEQYF; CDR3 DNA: TGTGCCAGCAGTTACGGGGGTTTTTACGAGCAGTACTTC
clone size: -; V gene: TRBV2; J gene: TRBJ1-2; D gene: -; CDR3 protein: CASRVDITNYGYTF; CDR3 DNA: TGTGCCAGCAGAGTAGACATTACTAACTATGGCTACACCTTC
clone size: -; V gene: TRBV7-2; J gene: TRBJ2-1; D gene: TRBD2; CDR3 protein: CASSLAGTRVYNEQFF; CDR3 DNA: TGTGCCAGCAGCTTAGCGGGGACTAGGGTCTACAATGAGCAGTTCTTC
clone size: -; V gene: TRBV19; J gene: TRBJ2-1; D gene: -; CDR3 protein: CASATGGTYNEQFF; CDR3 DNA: TGTGCCAGTGCGACGGGGGGCACCTACAATGAGCAGTTCTTC
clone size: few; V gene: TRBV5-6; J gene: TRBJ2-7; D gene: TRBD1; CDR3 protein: CASSLGQGLTYEQYF; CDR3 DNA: TGTGCCAGCAGCCTAGGACAGGGGTTGACCTACGAGCAGTACTTC
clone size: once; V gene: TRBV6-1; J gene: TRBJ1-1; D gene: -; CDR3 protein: CASRLENTEAFF; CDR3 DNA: TGTGCCAGCAGACTGGAAAACACTGAAGCTTTCTTT
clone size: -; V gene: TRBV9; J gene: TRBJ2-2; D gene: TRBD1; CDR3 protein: CASSVGQGVNGELFF; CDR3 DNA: TGTGCCAGCAGCGTAGGGCAGGGGGTGAACGGGGAGCTGTTTTTT
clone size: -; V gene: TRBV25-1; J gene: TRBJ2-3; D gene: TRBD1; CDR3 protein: CATQNTGERTDTQYF; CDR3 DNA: TGTGCCACTCAAAACACAGGGGAACGCACAGATACGCAGTATTTT
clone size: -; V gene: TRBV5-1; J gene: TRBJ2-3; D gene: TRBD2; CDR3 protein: CASSLAPSGGATDTQYF; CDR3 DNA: TGCGCCAGCAGCTTGGCCCCTAGCGGGGGGGCCACAGATACGCAGTATTTT
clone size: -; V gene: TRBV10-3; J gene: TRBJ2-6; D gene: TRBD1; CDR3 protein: CAIEDRGGSGANVLTF; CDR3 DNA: TGTGCCATCGAGGACAGGGGGGGCTCTGGGGCCAACGTCCTGACTTTC
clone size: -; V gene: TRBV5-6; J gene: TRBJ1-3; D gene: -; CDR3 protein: CASRIFYGNTIYF; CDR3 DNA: TGTGCCAGCCGTATTTTCTATGGAAACACCATATATTTT
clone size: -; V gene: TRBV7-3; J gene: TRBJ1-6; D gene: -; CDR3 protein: CASSLTNSYNSPLHF; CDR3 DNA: TGTGCCAGCAGCTTAACTAACTCCTATAATTCACCCCTCCACTTT